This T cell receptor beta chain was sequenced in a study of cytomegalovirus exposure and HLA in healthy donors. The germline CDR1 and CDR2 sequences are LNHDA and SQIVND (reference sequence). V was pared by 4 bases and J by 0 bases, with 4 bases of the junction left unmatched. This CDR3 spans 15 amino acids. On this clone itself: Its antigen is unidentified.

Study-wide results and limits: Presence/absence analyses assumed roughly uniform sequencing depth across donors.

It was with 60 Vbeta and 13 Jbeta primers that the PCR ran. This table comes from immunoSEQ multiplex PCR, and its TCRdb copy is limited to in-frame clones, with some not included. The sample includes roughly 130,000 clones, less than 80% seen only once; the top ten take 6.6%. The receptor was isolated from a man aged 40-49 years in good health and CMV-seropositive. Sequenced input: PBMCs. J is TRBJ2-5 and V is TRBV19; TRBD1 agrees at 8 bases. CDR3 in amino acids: CASSRWTGNQETQYF. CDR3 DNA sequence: TGTGCCAGTAGTAGATGGACAGGGAACCAAGAGACCCAGTACTTC.